One and the same sample provided the 10 T cell receptor beta chains below, sequenced in a study of blood T cell repertoires in COVID-19 (dated by TCRdb to 2018 to 2020). The method behind the library was the immunoSEQ multiplex PCR assay. TCRdb obtained this table from immuneACCESS and retained in-frame rearrangements with V and J assigned. These tables miss some clones; where compared with another copy, unresolved V genes account for less than half of the shortfall, and the remainder is unexplained. The sample table holds about 120,000 clones, of which around four fifths were seen once. Of the sample, 2% to 2.5% falls within the top ten clones. What was sequenced was peripheral blood. These receptors all stem from a man aged 25-45 years with acute or convalescent COVID-19.

The rearrangement links TRBV6-5 to TRBJ1-1, with 8 nucleotides matching TRBD1. With 0 bases clipped from V and 9 bases from J, the junction kept 6 bases outside the gene matches. This CDR3 comprises 14 residues. The V gene's germline CDR1 is MNHEY and CDR2 SVGAGI. The CDR3 nucleotides read TGTGCCAGCAGTTACTCGTGGGCAGGGGGCCAAGCTTTCTTT. Translation: CASSYSWAGGQAFF.

The chain has TRBV7-9 and TRBJ2-2; D is possibly TRBD1 (5 bases). CDR1 is SEHNR and CDR2 is FQNEAQ in the germline V gene (reference sequence). Trimming cost V 5 bases and J 5 bases, with 15 bases left between them. The CDR3 extends over 15 amino acids. The CDR3 loop reads CASSEKGVGTGELFF. In DNA, the CDR3 is TGTGCCAGCAGCGAGAAAGGGGTGGGGACCGGGGAGCTGTTTTTT.

This chain connects TRBV30 to TRBJ1-1, with TRBD1 matching 8 bases. This CDR3 contains 13 residues. Trimming took 5 bases from V and 7 from J; bases not matched to a gene: 9. CDR1 and CDR2 (germline): GTSNPN, SVGIG (reference sequence). Written as DNA, the CDR3 is TGTGCCTGGGATCGACAGGGGAGGGATGAAGCTTTCTTT. Encoded protein: CAWDRQGRDEAFF.

The V and J genes are TRBV15 and TRBJ1-2; D is perhaps TRBD1 (5 bases). Trimming shortened V by 5 bases and J by 6 bases, and 16 bases separated the two germline ends. CDR3 size: 14 residues. Germline CDR1 is LNHNV and CDR2 is YYDKDF (reference sequence). The CDR3 region has the DNA TGTGCCACCAGCCCGACGGGGGGGTCGGATGGCTACACCTTC. Residues: CATSPTGGSDGYTF.

The gene calls are TRBV9 and TRBJ1-3; D unresolved. The germline gives CDR1 SGDLS, CDR2 YYNGEE. V was pared by 3 bases and J by 2 bases, with 15 bases between. The CDR3 is 16 amino acids. The CDR3 spells CASSAPRTTTGNTIYF. DNA of the CDR3: TGTGCCAGCAGCGCGCCTAGGACTACAACTGGAAACACCATATATTTT.

V and J are TRBV15 and TRBJ1-5, with a weak D call TRBD1 (6 bases). The length of the CDR3 is 17 residues. Germline CDR1 is LNHNV and CDR2 is YYDKDF (reference sequence). V was trimmed by 5 bases and J by 2 bases, leaving 19 bases between them. The CDR3 sequence: CATSGGRTPVGNQPQHF. In DNA form, the CDR3 reads TGTGCCACCAGCGGGGGCCGGACTCCGGTGGGCAATCAGCCCCAGCATTTT. The full variable domain, with the rest looked up from reference TRBV15 and TRBJ1-5, is DAMVIQNPRYQVTQFGKPVTLSCSQTLNHNVMYWYQQKSSQAPKLLFHYYDKDFNNEADTPDNFQSRRPNTSFCFLDIRSPGLGDTAMYLCATSGGRTPVGNQPQHFGDGTRLSIL.

This chain joins TRBV3-1 (or the pseudogene TRBV3-2) and TRBJ1-2; 8 positions match TRBD1. Trimming took 1 base from V and 8 from J; bases not matched to a gene: 12. Germline-derived CDR1 and CDR2 are LGHDT and YNNKEL (reference sequence). The CDR3 covers 16 residues. CDR3 sequence reads: CASSQVRQGTASGYTF. The CDR3 DNA follows: TGTGCCAGCAGCCAAGTCAGACAGGGGACAGCTTCCGGCTACACCTTC.

The chain links TRBV4-2 to TRBJ1-2; the D is unclear. Between the trimmed V and J ends, which lost 4 bases and 4 bases, there was a span of 4 bases. There are 11 residues in the CDR3. The germline V gene encodes CDR1 LGHNA and CDR2 YNFKEQ. The CDR3 region has the DNA TGTGCCAGCAGCCGCAGCTATGGCTACACCTTC. Its protein product is CASSRSYGYTF.

In its sample, this clone was seen once. The V call is TRBV18, the J call TRBJ1-2, with no clear D. Germline CDR1 is KGHSH and CDR2 is LQKENI. This CDR3 spans 16 amino acids. The V and J ends lost 0 bases and 2 bases respectively, with 13 bases between them. In nucleotides, the CDR3 is TGTGCCAGCTCACCACCGACTCCAACACCGAACTATGGCTACACCTTC. It translates to CASSPPTPTPNYGYTF.

Only one count was recorded for this clone. This sequence joins TRBV7-2 and TRBJ2-7; TRBD2 matches 10 bases. V gave up 5 bases and J gave up 0 bases; unmatched junction bases: 4. The CDR3 totals 15 residues. CDR1 and CDR2 (germline): SGHTA, FQGNSA. The CDR3 DNA reads TGTGCCAGCAGCCACCAGCGGGGGGGCTCCTACGAGCAGTACTTC. Translating gives CASSHQRGGSYEQYF.